This T cell receptor (beta chain) was recovered during a study of cytomegalovirus exposure and HLA in healthy donors. Study-level information: Findings of an earlier analysis included 90 million to 120 million unique TCR beta sequences from some 190 million T cells. Overall study results and limits: Some TCR beta chains (about 180 of them) were listed as cytomegalovirus-associated. Despite most TCR sequences being rare, some public TCRs occurred in many donors.

The CDR3 runs 12 residues. V was clipped by 2 bases and J by 8 bases; unmatched bases: 2. Germline-derived CDR1 and CDR2 are MNHEY and SVGAGI. Use of 60 Vbeta and 13 Jbeta primers characterized the PCR. The table came from immunoSEQ multiplex PCR; TCRdb's copy has only in-frame clones and leaves some out. Here the sample spans 85,000 to 130,000 clones, under 80% being singletons. The donors were healthy bone marrow donors. In the case of this clone: The target antigen is unknown.

The sample consisted of PBMCs. V is TRBV6-5 and J is TRBJ1-2, with 7 bases aligning to TRBD1. This receptor was taken from a woman aged 45 to 65 in good health and CMV-seropositive. The CDR3 region has the DNA TGTGCCAGCAGTTACAGGGGGCTCGGCTACACCTTC. Amino acids: CASSYRGLGYTF.